Listed below are T cell receptor beta chains from one sample, sequenced in a study of shared clonotypes between healthy human individuals. Libraries were prepared by immunoSEQ multiplex PCR; TCRdb keeps only in-frame clonotypes and omits some of them. The table records some 630,000 clones, about 95% of them present only once. What was sequenced was naive CD8+ T cells sorted from blood. Receptor source: a woman in her thirties in good health. The CDR3 runs from the conserved cysteine through the conserved F or W. Fields, in order: D gene, V gene, J gene, clone size, CDR3 protein, CDR3 DNA. D genes are given only for firm matches. The size field is filled for only some rows; it gives once, few, many or a size class.

-	TRBV5-1	TRBJ2-5	-	CASSLEVGVSWETQYF	TGCGCCAGCAGCTTGGAGGTCGGGGTTAGTTGGGAGACCCAGTACTTC
TRBD1	TRBV11-1	TRBJ2-1	-	CASRDGTGGYNEQFF	TGTGCCAGCAGGGATGGGACAGGTGGATACAATGAGCAGTTCTTC
-	TRBV4-2	TRBJ2-7	-	CASSQEWGTSYEQYF	TGTGCCAGCAGCCAAGAATGGGGCACCTCCTACGAGCAGTACTTC
-	TRBV7-3	TRBJ2-1	-	CASSHIGSSYNEQFF	TGTGCCAGCAGCCACATCGGGTCCTCCTACAATGAGCAGTTCTTC
TRBD1	TRBV9	TRBJ1-2	-	CASSAGQGWLVDGYTF	TGTGCCAGCAGCGCCGGACAGGGGTGGTTGGTCGACGGCTACACCTTC
-	TRBV7-9	TRBJ1-3	-	CASSPSLGNTIYF	TGTGCCAGCAGCCCCTCCCTTGGAAACACCATATATTTT
-	TRBV19	TRBJ1-2	-	CASTGKGLYGYTF	TGTGCCAGTACCGGGAAGGGACTCTATGGCTACACCTTC
-	TRBV7-6	TRBJ1-5	-	CASSGGAGPQHF	TGTGCCAGCAGCGGTGGAGCAGGGCCCCAGCATTTT
-	TRBV28	TRBJ1-1	once	CASSLAGPSEAFF	TGTGCCAGCAGTTTAGCAGGCCCCTCTGAAGCTTTCTTT
-	TRBV27	TRBJ1-1	-	CASSSGLNTEAFF	TGTGCCAGCAGTTCAGGGTTGAACACTGAAGCTTTCTTT
-	TRBV27	TRBJ2-1	-	CASSFSGTLDNEQFF	TGTGCCAGCAGTTTTTCCGGGACCCTCGACAATGAGCAGTTCTTC
-	TRBV4-1	TRBJ2-7	-	CASSQGEAGPPFLYEQYF	TGCGCCAGCAGCCAAGGTGAGGCAGGGCCACCCTTCCTCTACGAGCAGTACTTC
-	TRBV15	TRBJ2-7	-	CATSRGGLEYSYEQYF	TGTGCCACCAGCAGGGGGGGACTGGAGTACTCCTACGAGCAGTACTTC
TRBD1	TRBV15	TRBJ2-7	-	CATSINRGGEQYF	TGTGCCACCAGCATTAACAGGGGTGGCGAGCAGTACTTC
TRBD1	TRBV15	TRBJ2-7	-	CATSTDRGDEQYF	TGTGCCACCAGCACAGACAGGGGAGACGAGCAGTACTTC
TRBD2	TRBV28	TRBJ2-1	once	CASSKGLAVISYNEQFF	TGTGCCAGCAGTAAGGGACTAGCGGTAATCTCCTACAATGAGCAGTTCTTC
-	TRBV10-1	TRBJ2-3	-	CASSEGSSDRTDTQYF	TGCGCCAGCAGTGAGGGATCTAGCGACCGCACAGATACGCAGTATTTT
TRBD1	TRBV5-1	TRBJ2-7	-	CASSLAGTGDDYEQYF	TGCGCCAGCAGCTTGGCTGGGACAGGGGATGACTACGAGCAGTACTTC
-	TRBV28	TRBJ2-7	once	CASSPRRAVFSYEQYF	TGTGCCAGCAGCCCTAGAAGGGCAGTTTTTTCCTACGAGCAGTACTTC
TRBD2	TRBV19	TRBJ2-7	-	CASSGGLAGSHEQYF	TGTGCCAGTAGTGGGGGACTAGCGGGATCCCACGAGCAGTACTTC
-	TRBV7-9	TRBJ2-7	-	CASSYSSYEQYF	TGTGCCAGCAGCTACAGCTCCTACGAGCAGTACTTC
-	TRBV5-4	TRBJ2-1	-	CASSLLDNEQFF	TGTGCCAGCAGCTTGTTGGACAATGAGCAGTTCTTC
-	TRBV27	TRBJ1-5	-	CASSFRGQPQHF	TGTGCCAGCAGTTTCAGGGGTCAGCCCCAGCATTTT
-	TRBV13	TRBJ1-1	-	CASSAYPGEDGSEAFF	TGTGCCAGCAGCGCATACCCCGGGGAGGATGGCAGTGAAGCTTTCTTT
-	TRBV27	TRBJ2-1	-	CASGREQFF	TGTGCCAGCGGTCGTGAGCAGTTCTTC